This T cell receptor (beta chain) was found in a study of cytomegalovirus exposure and HLA in healthy donors. The overall study: An early data release held 75 million to 100 million unique TCRs from HLA-typed donors. General study points: Later work associated around 18,000 TCR beta sequences with HLA alleles at 0.05 false discovery rate. For TCR beta chains, V- and J-gene trimming was later linked to a missense DCLRE1C variant.

For this clone: Its target is not known.

60 Vbeta and 13 Jbeta primers were used in PCR. Sequenced by immunoSEQ multiplex PCR; TCRdb stores in-frame clones only, minus some. Among approximately 160,000 clones listed, over 60% were seen once. Germline loops: CDR1 MGHDK, CDR2 SYGVNS. Trimming left V 2 bases short and J 6 bases short, with 10 bases between. This CDR3 spans 13 amino acids. Everyone who donated was a healthy bone marrow donor. Sequencing was done on a sample of PBMCs. This chain uses TRBV25-1 with TRBJ1-1; tentatively, D is TRBD1 (5 bases). The sequence came from a woman in her 30s in good health and CMV-seropositive. The CDR3 loop is CASSELKGSEAFF. The DNA for the CDR3 is TGTGCCAGCAGTGAACTTAAGGGGTCTGAAGCTTTCTTT.